Given below is one TCR beta chain in context. Assay: immunoSEQ multiplex PCR; the TCRdb copy retains only in-frame clones and omits some. The sample consists of approximately 92,000 clones, around 94% of them appearing once. CDR1 MNHEY and CDR2 SVGAGI come from the germline V gene. The V end lost 0 bases, the J end lost 4 bases, and 9 bases lay between the germline ends. The length of the CDR3 is 14 residues. The sample belongs to a study of OX40 agonist ivuxolimab in advanced cancers. Sequenced here: CD4+ or CD8+ T cells sorted from blood, sampled in a trial of the OX40 agonist ivuxolimab. This sequence originates from an adult with an advanced solid tumor such as melanoma, head and neck, liver or kidney cancer. J is TRBJ1-1 and V is TRBV6-5, with D uncertain. The CDR3 nucleotides are TGTGCCAGCAGTTACTCAGCGGGTGTCACTGAAGCTTTCTTT. It specifies CASSYSAGVTEAFF.